The sequence of this T cell receptor (beta chain) was determined in a study of T-cell memory formation after mild COVID-19. Trimming removed 3 bases at V and 1 base at J, with 4 bases between. CDR3 length: 12 residues. Germline-derived CDR1 and CDR2 are SGHRS and YFSETQ. Concerning this clonotype: Its antigen is currently unknown.

Regarding the study as a whole: Detection of some responders pre-infection suggested pre-existing cross-reactive memory T cells participated. Clones that contracted clustered mainly in CM and EM if CD4+ and in EMRA if CD8+.

TCRdb re-analysed the 5' RACE reads in MiXCR, keeping a single row per CDR3 protein. Altogether almost 350,000 distinct CDR3 sequences are present, 20% to 25% being singletons, with the ten largest covering around 20%. The source material was PBMCs or a T cell subset sorted from them (not recorded which). V usage is TRBV5-1 and J usage is TRBJ1-2; D gene ambiguous. The receptor was isolated from a man aged 18 to 30 who had mild COVID-19 (a few samples of this study predate the infection). Cell type and time point are not known. The CDR3 is CASSWDNYGYTF. The CDR3 DNA follows: TGCGCCAGCAGCTGGGATAACTATGGCTACACCTTC.